This TCR beta chain was captured in a study of Ad26.COV2.S vaccination and SARS-CoV-2 variants. Study-wide background: Of the COV1001 trial arms, the Ad26.COV2.S arm included the donor. The study gave Ad26.COV2.S intramuscularly, once or twice 56 days apart.

Sample treatment: around 19 received Ad26.COV2.S at low or high dose, single or two shots; about 5 received placebo; per-sample allocation not given. Sampling took place 63 days after the first vaccine or placebo injection. A Boston adult aged 18-55 years was the donor. What was given as vaccine was an Ad26 vector encoding Wuhan-strain SARS-CoV-2 spike. Clones were read by immunoSEQ multiplex PCR, and TCRdb kept only the in-frame ones, dropping some. The data contain 350,000 to 500,000 clones, 85% to 90% of them singletons. Germline-derived CDR1 and CDR2 are ENHRY and SYGVKD. V was cut by 0 bases and J by 1 base, with 12 bases left in between. The length of the CDR3 is 16 residues.

The sample consisted of peripheral blood, taken in a trial of Ad26.COV2.S vaccine versus placebo. The source is a person between 18 and 59 years old who received the Ad26.COV2.S COVID-19 vaccine or a placebo. The V call is TRBV10-3, the J call TRBJ1-1; unclear D gene. The CDR3 sequence is CAISESDPYTNTEAFF. The CDR3 DNA sequence: TGTGCCATCAGTGAGTCGGACCCTTATACGAACACTGAAGCTTTCTTT.